A single sample is the source of the 13 T cell receptor beta chains below, sequenced in a study of blood T cell repertoires in COVID-19 (dated by TCRdb to 2018 to 2020). The library was built by means of the immunoSEQ multiplex PCR assay. Held by TCRdb, this immuneACCESS table contains in-frame sequences only and omits some clones. Under half of the omission traces to an unresolved V gene where checked; the cause of the rest is unknown. In this sample the table shows roughly 520,000 clones, around 89% of which occur a single time. The ten largest clones represent approximately 2% of the sample. Material: PBMCs or T cells enriched from blood (not recorded which). These receptors originate from a woman in her thirties or forties who had recovered from COVID-19.

This clone was counted once. The V gene is TRBV20-1, the J gene TRBJ1-2; D perhaps matches TRBD1 (5 bases). CDR1 DFQATT and CDR2 SNEGSKA come from the germline V gene (reference sequence). Trimming removed 3 bases at V and 8 bases at J, with 13 bases between. CDR3 length equals 12 residues. This CDR3 reads CSASPRARGYTF. CDR3 nucleotide sequence: TGCAGTGCTAGTCCCAGGGCGAGGGGCTACACCTTC.

The CDR3 DNA follows: TGTGCCAGTAGTCTTAGCGGGCACTACGAGCAGTACTTC. This encodes CASSLSGHYEQYF. This chain connects TRBV19 to TRBJ2-7, with 7 positions matching TRBD2. From germline, CDR1 is LNHDA and CDR2 SQIVND (reference sequence). V trimming: 5 bases; J trimming: 3 bases; junction bases outside the gene matches: 4. The CDR3 consists of 13 residues.

V and J are TRBV12-3 or TRBV12-4 and TRBJ2-3; the match to TRBD2 covers 8 bases. This CDR3 is 13 amino acids long. The ends lost 8 bases at V and 3 bases at J; junction bases unmatched: 4. The CDR3 reads CASRIAGTDTQYF. Written as DNA, the CDR3 is TGTGCCAGCCGGATAGCGGGGACAGATACGCAGTATTTT.

V and J are TRBV6-5 and TRBJ2-3; D is unclear. The CDR3 consists of 15 residues. Looked up from germline, CDR1 is MNHEY and CDR2 is SVGAGI. V was clipped by 5 bases and J by 0 bases, with 12 bases between them. The CDR3 sequence is CASSPARPSTDTQYF. For the CDR3, the DNA is TGTGCCAGCAGTCCCGCTAGGCCTAGCACAGATACGCAGTATTTT.

The chain's CDR3 is CASSQVHYNSPLHF. CDR3 bases: TGTGCCAGCAGCCAAGTCCACTATAATTCACCCCTCCACTTT. V gene TRBV14 combines with J gene TRBJ1-6; no clear D gene. With 1 base removed from V and 3 bases from J, the gap between germline ends came to 4 bases. The germline gives CDR1 SGHDN, CDR2 FVKESK. CDR3 length: 14 residues.

This chain links TRBV6-5 with TRBJ1-5; D possibly corresponds to TRBD1 (6 bases). V lost 6 bases and J lost 1, with 13 bases in between. The CDR3 loop spans 15 amino acids. CDR1 is MNHEY, CDR2 SVGAGI, per germline. CDR3 bases: TGTGCCAGCAGCGACGGGACACCAAGCAATCAGCCCCAGCATTTT. It specifies CASSDGTPSNQPQHF.

The genes are TRBV7-8 and TRBJ1-4; perhaps TRBD1 as D (5 bases). V was clipped by 5 bases and J by 6 bases, with 16 bases between them. The CDR3 is 15 amino acids. The V gene's germline CDR1 is SGHVS and CDR2 FQNEAQ. CDR3 sequence reads: CASSIPDISDEKLFF. For the CDR3, the DNA is TGTGCCAGCAGCATCCCGGACATATCCGATGAAAAACTGTTTTTT. The variable domain in full, with the rest retrieved from reference TRBV7-8 and TRBJ1-4, is GAGVSQSPRYKVAKRGQDVALRCDPISGHVSLFWYQQALGQGPEFLTYFQNEAQLDKSGLPSDRFFAERPEGSVSTLKIQRTQQEDSAVYLCASSIPDISDEKLFFGSGTQLSVL.

The chain is built from TRBV11-2 and TRBJ2-1, with 9 bases identical to TRBD2. CDR1 is SGHAT, CDR2 FQNNGV, per germline. The CDR3 loop spans 15 amino acids. J lost 10 bases, V lost 1 base, and 8 bases had no gene match. CDR3 coding DNA: TGTGCCAGCAGCTTAGGTCCAGCGGGAGGTCAAGAGCAGTTCTTC. This codes for CASSLGPAGGQEQFF. The complete variable domain, with remaining parts taken from reference TRBV11-2 and TRBJ2-1, reads EAGVAQSPRYKIIEKRQSVAFWCNPISGHATLYWYQQILGQGPKLLIQFQNNGVVDDSQLPKDRFSAERLKGVDSTLKIQPAKLEDSAVYLCASSLGPAGGQEQFFGPGTRLTVL.

For this clone: The sample holds other DNA sequences that translate to the same CDR3. The V and J genes are TRBV19 and TRBJ1-6; 7 bases agree with TRBD1. Germline V CDR1 and CDR2: LNHDA, SQIVND (reference sequence). The CDR3 is 16 amino acids. Trimming took 0 bases from V and 10 from J; bases not matched to a gene: 9. The CDR3 nucleotides are TGTGCCAGTAGTATAGATCGGCATAGGGGGCCGTCACCCCTCCACTTT. Amino acid sequence: CASSIDRHRGPSPLHF.

The gene calls are TRBV6-2 or TRBV6-3 and TRBJ2-7; D call uncertain. Trimming left V 2 bases short and J 1 base short, with 9 bases between. There are 14 residues in the CDR3. Germline-derived CDR1 and CDR2 are MNHEY and SVGEGT. The CDR3 spells CASSYGADSYEQYF. In DNA, the CDR3 is TGTGCCAGCAGTTACGGTGCAGATTCCTACGAGCAGTACTTC.

The rearrangement links TRBV6-5 to TRBJ1-5; D unclear. Germline lookup yields CDR1 MNHEY and CDR2 SVGAGI. The CDR3 runs to 15 residues. Deletions cut 4 bases from V and 9 bases from J, with 19 bases between. CDR3 coding DNA: TGTGCCAGCAGTTTCGAGACGGTAGCACATCGGCCCCAGCATTTT. It codes for CASSFETVAHRPQHF.

The CDR3 DNA sequence: TGTGCCAGCAGCTCCTCAGGGAGGATTGATGAAAAACTGTTTTTT. Translation: CASSSSGRIDEKLFF. This chain connects TRBV11-2 to TRBJ1-4, with D possibly being TRBD1 (5 bases). The CDR3 is made up of 15 amino acids. V lost 4 bases and J 6 bases, leaving 15 bases between the germline ends. Germline V lookup: CDR1 SGHAT, CDR2 FQNNGV.

The chain combines TRBV7-9 with TRBJ2-2, with 12 nucleotides matching TRBD1. V lost 5 bases to trimming and J lost 3 bases; unmatched junction nucleotides: 4. The CDR3 runs to 16 residues. Germline lookup yields CDR1 SEHNR and CDR2 FQNEAQ (reference sequence). The CDR3 here is CASSPGTGGDTGELFF. CDR3 bases: TGTGCCAGCAGCCCTGGGACAGGGGGCGACACCGGGGAGCTGTTTTTT.